One sample yielded the 11 T cell receptor beta chains listed below, sequenced in a study of blood T cell repertoires in COVID-19. Clones were read by immunoSEQ multiplex PCR, and TCRdb kept only the in-frame ones, dropping some. The sample shows hundreds of thousands of clones, 86% of them seen only once. The sample comprised peripheral blood. The receptors stem from a woman in her twenties or thirties with active or convalescent COVID-19.

The chain has TRBV11-3 and TRBJ1-2, with TRBD1 matching 7 bases. After removal of 2 bases from V and 2 bases from J, the junction contained 5 bases not matched to a gene. In germline, CDR1 is SGHNT, CDR2 YENEEA. The length of the CDR3 is 15 residues. The CDR3 nucleotides read TGTGCCAGCAGCTTATTCCCGACAGGGAACTATGGCTACACCTTC. Protein product: CASSLFPTGNYGYTF.

The rearrangement links TRBV21-1 to TRBJ1-5. TRBV21-1 is classified as a pseudogene. The CDR3 has 11 residues. CDR3 coding DNA: TGTGCCAGCACCCTCAATCAGCCCCAGCATTTT. Its translation is CASTLNQPQHF.

Points on this clone: The same CDR3 arises from other DNA sequences in this sample as well. This rearrangement joins TRBV18 to TRBJ1-5; no clear D gene. Germline V gene data show CDR1 as KGHSH and CDR2 as LQKENI. Between the trimmed V and J ends, which lost 3 bases and 5 bases, there was a span of 8 bases. This CDR3 is 13 amino acids long. The DNA of the CDR3 is TGTGCCAGCTCACCTGACACCTATCAGCCCCAGCATTTT. This gives the protein CASSPDTYQPQHF.

J is TRBJ2-7 and V is TRBV11-2, with D perhaps matching TRBD1 (5 bases). The CDR3 totals 11 residues. V lost 4 bases and J 7 bases, leaving 8 bases between the germline ends. Germline V gene sequence: CDR1 SGHAT, CDR2 FQNNGV. The CDR3 sequence: CASSSAGEQYF. DNA of the CDR3: TGTGCCAGCAGCTCCGCAGGGGAGCAGTACTTC.

The gene calls are TRBV19 and TRBJ1-5; 11 bases match TRBD1. The J segment lost 5 bases and the V segment lost 7 bases, leaving 7 bases of the junction unmatched. This CDR3 has 15 amino acids. CDR1 is LNHDA and CDR2 is SQIVND in the germline V gene (reference sequence). CDR3 sequence: CASTGTGGGYQPQHF. The CDR3 nucleotides are TGTGCCAGTACCGGGACAGGGGGAGGCTATCAGCCCCAGCATTTT.

A single count supports this clone. The rearrangement joins TRBV20-1 to TRBJ2-7; 7 nucleotides match TRBD1. From germline, CDR1 is DFQATT and CDR2 SNEGSKA (reference sequence). V dropped 8 bases and J dropped 5; count of bases not matched to a gene: 6. The CDR3 extends over 11 amino acids. CDR3 bases: TGCAGTCCAGGGACAGTCGACGAGCAGTACTTC. Encoded protein: CSPGTVDEQYF.

With regard to this clone: It is unclear where the CDR3 begins or ends on the DNA, so no DNA is shown, and the CDR3 is as TCRdb lists it. V gene TRBV6-5 combines with J gene TRBJ1-1; the listed D gene, TRBD1, was not tested against the DNA. Germline-derived CDR1 and CDR2 are MNHEY and SVGAGI. The CDR3 length equals 14 residues, ends included. The CDR3 spells CASILARLNTEAFF.

The gene calls are TRBV4-1 and TRBJ2-1, with 10 bases aligning to TRBD1. The CDR3 length is 15 residues. The germline V gene encodes CDR1 MGHRA and CDR2 YSYEKL. Trimming took 1 base from V and 7 from J; bases not matched to a gene: 4. The CDR3 region is CASSQGDRGQNEQFF. CDR3 in DNA: TGCGCCAGCAGCCAAGGAGACAGGGGGCAAAATGAGCAGTTCTTC.

In nucleotides, the CDR3 is TGTGCCAGCAGTGAAATTGGCAACTCACCCCTCCACTTT. Translated: CASSEIGNSPLHF. The rearrangement links TRBV6-1 to TRBJ1-6; D is ambiguous. CDR3 length equals 13 residues. Germline CDR1 MNHNS, CDR2 SASEGT. V was pared by 2 bases and J by 10 bases, with 9 bases between.

V usage is TRBV19 and J usage is TRBJ1-2; D perhaps matches TRBD1 (6 bases). The CDR3 sequence is 14 residues long. Germline V gene sequence: CDR1 LNHDA, CDR2 SQIVND (reference sequence). The germline V and J ends were trimmed by 6 bases and 0 bases, with 11 bases remaining between them. The DNA for the CDR3 is TGTGCCAGTAGAAAAGGACAGTCTAACTATGGCTACACCTTC. The encoded protein is CASRKGQSNYGYTF.

This rearrangement joins TRBV3-1 (or the pseudogene TRBV3-2) to TRBJ2-2, with D uncertain. The J call may be faulty, since TRBJ1-3 better matches the DNA end. The CDR3 length is 11 residues. Germline lookup yields CDR1 LGHDT and CDR2 YNNKEL (reference sequence). The CDR3 nucleotides are TGTGCCAGCAGCCACTCGGACACCATATATTTT. Amino acids: CASSHSDTIYF.